This T cell receptor (beta chain) is from a study of PD-L1 blockade in urothelial cancer. Study overall: Patients arrived having already received 0 to 3 prior chemotherapy regimens. Findings of the study overall: Below-median pretreatment blood TCR clonality was associated with improved progression-free and overall survival. Durable-benefit cases showed more tumor-associated blood clone expansion at 3 weeks.

Profiled with immunoSEQ multiplex PCR; TCRdb holds only in-frame clones, not every one. The table has tens of thousands of clones, roughly four fifths seen once. The CDR3 loop spans 16 amino acids. Germline CDR1 reads SGHNT; CDR2 reads YENEEA. Remarks on this clone: Its antigen remains unidentified.

Time point reported: pretreatment peripheral blood. Patient sample counts ranged from 1 to 8, pretreatment and on-treatment. Sequencing used PBMCs, obtained around atezolizumab (anti-PD-L1) treatment. The receptor was derived from a man between 70 and 80 years old with urothelial cancer. V gene TRBV11-3 combines with J gene TRBJ2-7; 7 bases line up with TRBD1. The J call may be faulty, since TRBJ2-5 better matches the DNA end. For the CDR3, the DNA is TGTGCCAGCAGCTTAGGTGGGACACCCAGGGGGGAGACCCAGTACTTC. This encodes CASSLGGTPRGETQYF.